Listed here are 25 T cell receptor beta chains from one sample, sequenced in a study of cytomegalovirus exposure and HLA in healthy donors. This PCR relied on a set of 60 Vbeta primers and 13 Jbeta primers. Assay used: immunoSEQ multiplex PCR; TCRdb lists only in-frame clones, some missing. The sample lists some 71,000 clones, approximately 67% seen once, with less than 9% in the top ten. The sample consisted of PBMCs. These receptors were taken from a man aged 40-49 years in good health and CMV-seropositive.

This clone is a singleton in its sample. The chain couples TRBV19 to TRBJ1-2, with 7 positions matching TRBD1. V trimming: 6 bases; J trimming: 3 bases; junction bases outside the gene matches: 4. Germline V gene sequence: CDR1 LNHDA, CDR2 SQIVND (reference sequence). The CDR3 is made up of 13 amino acids. In DNA form, the CDR3 reads TGTGCCAGTAGACTTACAGGGGACTATGGCTACACCTTC. This sequence encodes CASRLTGDYGYTF.

Here the CDR3 reads CASSPGLSNQPQHF. In DNA form, the CDR3 reads TGTGCCAGCAGCCCGGGATTAAGCAATCAGCCCCAGCATTTT. J is TRBJ1-5 and V is TRBV28; D gene unclear. Trimming shortened V by 6 bases and J by 1 base, and 10 bases separated the two germline ends. Germline loops: CDR1 MDHEN, CDR2 SYDVKM. The CDR3 has 14 amino acids.

The J gene is TRBJ1-1, the V gene TRBV5-1, with D perhaps TRBD1 (6 bases). The CDR3 contains 15 residues. Germline loops: CDR1 SGHRS, CDR2 YFSETQ. V was clipped by 6 bases and J by 4 bases, with 19 bases between them. The CDR3 DNA reads TGCGCCAGCAAGACGAGCATACAGGGCTCCACTGAAGCTTTCTTT. Translating gives CASKTSIQGSTEAFF.

This clone was picked up one time. The chain links TRBV5-4 to TRBJ2-2; D perhaps matches TRBD2 (5 bases). This CDR3 comprises 14 residues. Per germline, CDR1 SGHNT and CDR2 YYREEE (reference sequence). Trimming left V 3 bases short and J 5 bases short, with 11 bases between. DNA of the CDR3: TGTGCCAGCAGCTACCCCGGGGAAACCGGGGAGCTGTTTTTT. This sequence encodes CASSYPGETGELFF.

The V and J genes are TRBV4-1 and TRBJ2-7; possibly TRBD2 for D (5 bases). Trimming stripped 2 bases from V and 3 bases from J, with 23 bases between. This CDR3 is 18 amino acids long. Germline V gene sequence: CDR1 MGHRA, CDR2 YSYEKL. CDR3 residues: CASSQTPGGLNTVYEQYF. The DNA of the CDR3 is TGCGCCAGCAGCCAAACGCCCGGAGGTCTAAATACCGTCTACGAGCAGTACTTC.

The gene calls are TRBV27 and TRBJ2-5; TRBD2 matches 11 bases. The CDR3 is 17 amino acids. Germline V gene data show CDR1 as MNHEY and CDR2 as SMNVEV (reference sequence). V shed 2 bases, J shed 5 bases, and the junction held 10 bases outside the gene matches. The CDR3 reads CASSLRRLAGGVETQYF. CDR3 sequence (DNA): TGTGCCAGCAGTTTAAGGCGGCTAGCGGGAGGTGTTGAGACCCAGTACTTC.

The rearrangement uses TRBV30 and TRBJ2-3, with D maybe TRBD2 (5 bases). The CDR3 has 14 residues. Germline CDR1 is GTSNPN and CDR2 is SVGIG (reference sequence). Deletions cut 0 bases from V and 1 base from J, with 8 bases between. Here the CDR3 DNA reads TGTGCCTGGAGTGTAGGGAGAGGCACAGATACGCAGTATTTT. It codes for CAWSVGRGTDTQYF.

This sequence joins TRBV6-5 and TRBJ1-1; TRBD1 matches 7 bases. With V trimmed by 6 bases and J by 7 bases, 2 bases remained unmatched. Per germline, CDR1 MNHEY and CDR2 SVGAGI. The CDR3 loop spans 11 amino acids. The CDR3 reads CASRYRGEAFF. Here the CDR3 DNA reads TGTGCCAGCAGGTACAGGGGTGAAGCTTTCTTT.

The chain couples TRBV28 to TRBJ2-7; D is possibly TRBD1 (5 bases). Germline V gives CDR1 MDHEN, CDR2 SYDVKM. This CDR3 region has 14 residues. The germline V and J ends were trimmed by 7 bases and 4 bases, with 17 bases remaining between them. This chain's CDR3 is CASTLGVIGYEQYF. The CDR3 region has the DNA TGTGCCAGCACCCTAGGGGTAATCGGTTACGAGCAGTACTTC.

The chain combines TRBV10-3 with TRBJ2-5; 11 nucleotides align to TRBD2. Germline V gives CDR1 ENHRY, CDR2 SYGVKD. CDR3 size: 14 residues. V was pared by 10 bases and J by 5 bases, with 9 bases of the junction left unmatched. CDR3 coding DNA: TGTGCCACCACTAGCGGGAGTGGGCAGGAGACCCAGTACTTC. It encodes CATTSGSGQETQYF.

This clone is deemed large. Other DNA sequences within the sample encode an identical CDR3. The chain carries TRBV4-2 and TRBJ1-1, with a possible D match to TRBD1 (5 bases). This CDR3 comprises 17 residues. Trimming cost V 0 bases and J 7 bases, with 21 bases left between them. Germline assignment: CDR1 LGHNA and CDR2 YNFKEQ. The CDR3 spells CASSQDQGGAQSDEAFF. DNA for the CDR3: TGTGCCAGCAGCCAAGATCAGGGTGGGGCACAGTCCGATGAAGCTTTCTTT.

This clone was observed a few times. Other DNA sequences in this sample translate to the same CDR3. The chain joins TRBV7-3 to TRBJ1-1, with 8 positions matching TRBD1. Per germline, CDR1 SGHTA and CDR2 FQGTGA. The CDR3 loop spans 14 amino acids. After removal of 5 bases from V and 5 bases from J, the junction contained 7 bases not matched to a gene. The CDR3: CASSPGQVETEAFF. The DNA for the CDR3 is TGTGCCAGCAGCCCGGGACAGGTGGAAACTGAAGCTTTCTTT. The complete variable domain, with remaining parts taken from reference TRBV7-3 and TRBJ1-1, reads GAGVSQTPSNKVTEKGKYVELRCDPISGHTALYWYRQSLGQGPEFLIYFQGTGAADDSGLPNDRFFAVRPEGSVSTLKIQRTERGDSAVYLCASSPGQVETEAFFGQGTRLTVV.

The V call is TRBV7-8, the J call TRBJ2-7, with TRBD2 matching 10 bases. The CDR3 has 15 residues. J gave up 4 bases and V 5 bases, and 8 bases lay outside the gene matches. Germline V gene data show CDR1 as SGHVS and CDR2 as FQNEAQ. The CDR3 nucleotides are TGTGCCAGCAGCGCCGGGACTAGCGAGATTTACGAGCAGTACTTC. It translates to CASSAGTSEIYEQYF.

This clone has a single count. This rearrangement joins TRBV19 to TRBJ1-2, with D perhaps matching TRBD1 (6 bases). Germline loops: CDR1 LNHDA, CDR2 SQIVND (reference sequence). Trimming removed 3 bases from V and 4 bases from J, with 9 bases in between. The CDR3 totals 13 residues. The CDR3 coding sequence is TGTGCCAGTAGTATCGACAGGCGCTATGGCTACACCTTC. As protein: CASSIDRRYGYTF.

The genes are TRBV4-1 and TRBJ1-6; the D gene is possibly TRBD1 (6 bases). The CDR3 length is 17 residues. The V gene lost 2 bases and the J gene lost 5 bases, with 16 bases spanning the gap. The germline V gene has CDR1 MGHRA and CDR2 YSYEKL. DNA of the CDR3: TGCGCCAGCAGCCAAACCCCAGGGACAACTAATAATTCACCCCTCCACTTT. Amino acids: CASSQTPGTTNNSPLHF.

The chain joins TRBV28 to TRBJ1-1; possible D gene TRBD1, 5 bases. CDR1 and CDR2 (germline): MDHEN, SYDVKM. V gave up 5 bases and J gave up 3 bases, with 19 bases separating them. The CDR3 consists of 16 residues. CDR3 residues: CASSPIRWGDDTEAFF. For the CDR3, the DNA is TGTGCCAGCAGTCCAATCCGGTGGGGGGATGACACTGAAGCTTTCTTT.

The V call is TRBV28, the J call TRBJ1-1; tentatively, D is TRBD1 (5 bases). CDR3 length: 15 residues. Germline V lookup: CDR1 MDHEN, CDR2 SYDVKM. The ends were cut back, 5 bases at V and 3 bases at J, with 16 bases in the middle. This CDR3 reads CASSAAGGGDTEAFF. The CDR3 coding sequence is TGTGCCAGCAGTGCAGCTGGGGGAGGGGACACTGAAGCTTTCTTT.

The rearrangement uses TRBV21-1 and TRBJ1-5; TRBD1 was called by the table and not checked on the DNA. TRBV21-1 is a pseudogene locus. The CDR3 runs to 16 residues. The CDR3 DNA reads as TGTGCCAGCACCGACAGGGGCGAATATAGCAATCAGCCCCAGCATTTT. Encoded protein: CASTDRGEYSNQPQHF.

This chain joins TRBV27 and TRBJ1-1; 9 positions match TRBD1. This CDR3 has 13 amino acids. Germline values: CDR1 MNHEY, CDR2 SMNVEV (reference sequence). V gave up 2 bases and J gave up 11 bases; unmatched junction bases: 6. The CDR3 region has the DNA TGTGCCAGCAGTTTAGGGACAGGGCAGGGGGCTTTCTTT. It encodes CASSLGTGQGAFF.

The chain combines TRBV27 with TRBJ1-5, with D maybe TRBD1 (5 bases). The CDR3 contains 14 residues. V was clipped by 5 bases and J by 5 bases, with 13 bases between them. The germline V gene encodes CDR1 MNHEY and CDR2 SMNVEV (reference sequence). CDR3 protein: CASSRREGDQPQHF. The CDR3 DNA reads TGTGCCAGCAGTCGCAGGGAGGGCGATCAGCCCCAGCATTTT.

J is TRBJ1-5 and V is TRBV7-8; possible D gene TRBD1, 6 bases. The CDR3 has 17 residues. Trimming took off 1 base at V and 7 bases at J, with 20 bases between the two ends. CDR1 SGHVS and CDR2 FQNEAQ come from the germline V gene. CDR3 in amino acids: CASSLVGGTNKGQPQHF. The CDR3 DNA follows: TGTGCCAGCAGCTTAGTGGGGGGGACAAATAAAGGGCAGCCCCAGCATTTT.

The sample holds a few counts of this clone. This chain uses TRBV7-9 with TRBJ1-5, with D possibly TRBD1 on 5 matching bases. The CDR3 length is 14 residues. CDR1 and CDR2 from the germline V gene are SEHNR and FQNEAQ (reference sequence). V lost 2 bases to trimming and J lost 7 bases, with 12 bases between them. This CDR3 reads CASSLSGSGQPQHF. The CDR3 coding sequence is TGTGCCAGCAGCTTATCAGGGTCCGGGCAGCCCCAGCATTTT.

The chain couples TRBV4-3 to TRBJ1-2; 10 bases line up with TRBD1. The V and J ends lost 4 bases and 7 bases, in that order; junction bases with no gene match: 9. The germline CDR1 and CDR2 sequences are LGHNA and YSLEER. The CDR3 is made up of 15 amino acids. CDR3 region: CASSPHGGQGSGYTF. CDR3 bases: TGCGCCAGCAGCCCCCATGGGGGACAGGGGTCTGGCTACACCTTC.

The chain links TRBV29-1 to TRBJ2-5; no clear D. V was clipped by 3 bases and J by 5 bases, with 10 bases between them. Germline V lookup: CDR1 SQVTM, CDR2 ANQGSEA. This CDR3 is 12 amino acids long. CDR3 in amino acids: CSVEGVKETQYF. CDR3 nucleotides: TGCAGCGTTGAGGGCGTGAAGGAGACCCAGTACTTC. The complete variable domain, with remaining parts taken from reference TRBV29-1 and TRBJ2-5, reads SAVISQKPSRDICQRGTSLTIQCQVDSQVTMMFWYRQQPGQSLTLIATANQGSEATYESGFVIDKFPISRPNLTFSTLTVSNMSPEDSSIYLCSVEGVKETQYFGPGTRLLVL.

This clone appeared once. The J gene is TRBJ1-1, the V gene TRBV7-6; D perhaps matches TRBD1 (5 bases). The V end was cut by 5 bases, the J end by 6 bases, with 10 bases between. Germline V gene data show CDR1 as SGHVS and CDR2 as FNYEAQ. The CDR3 contains 12 residues. CDR3 loop: CASSPRRAEAFF. The CDR3 nucleotides are TGTGCCAGCAGCCCCCGCAGGGCTGAAGCTTTCTTT.